Listed below are T cell receptor beta chains from one sample, sequenced in a study of blood T cell repertoires in COVID-19. Assay: immunoSEQ multiplex PCR; the TCRdb copy retains only in-frame clones and omits some. The sample lists 200,000 to 300,000 clones, approximately 91% occurring once. Specimen: peripheral blood. Every receptor here comes from a human donor in a cohort sampled during active COVID-19. Both conserved end residues are part of each CDR3. D genes are given only for firm matches. Rows give clone size only sometimes, using once, few, many, or a class for an expanded clone.

j_call clone_size v_call d_call cdr3_nt cdr3_aa
TRBJ2-2 - TRBV18 TRBD2 TGTGCCAGCTCACCAAGCGGCCATAGCGGGTTCGCCGGGGAGCTGTTTTTT CASSPSGHSGFAGELFF
TRBJ1-6 - TRBV27 TRBD1 TGTGCCAGCAGCCCCAGGGGGACTCCCTATAATTCACCCCTCCACTTT CASSPRGTPYNSPLHF
TRBJ1-2 - TRBV3-1/TRBV3-2 - TGTGCCAGCAGGCCGCAGGGTGCCTATGGCTACACCTTC CASRPQGAYGYTF
TRBJ2-2 - TRBV4-3 TRBD2 TGCGCCAGCAGCTCTTACGCGGGAGAAGTCACCGGGGAGCTGTTTTTT CASSSYAGEVTGELFF
TRBJ2-3 - TRBV5-4 TRBD2 TGTGCCAGCAGCTTGGGGACTAGCGGGATCACAGATACGCAGTATTTT CASSLGTSGITDTQYF
TRBJ2-5 - TRBV5-8 - TGTGCCAGCAGCTCGGGACAAAAACTACAAGAGACCCAGTACTTC CASSSGQKLQETQYF
TRBJ1-1 - TRBV6-1 - TGTGCCAGCAGTGATCCGGGAGGGAAGCCTGAAGCTTTCTTT CASSDPGGKPEAFF
TRBJ2-7 - TRBV13 TRBD2 TGTGCCAGCAGCCCCGGACTAGCGGGAGACGAGCAGTACTTC CASSPGLAGDEQYF
TRBJ1-1 - TRBV20-1 - TGCAGTGCCGCTCCTACCATTGAAGCTTTCTTT CSAAPTIEAFF
TRBJ1-2 - TRBV7-9 - TGTGCCAGCAGCTTAGATGTAGCTAACTATGGCTACACCTTC CASSLDVANYGYTF
TRBJ1-3 - TRBV18 - TGTGCCAGCTCACCACCGTCCCACTTCTCTGGAAACACCATATATTTT CASSPPSHFSGNTIYF
TRBJ2-3 - TRBV4-3 TRBD1 TGCGCCAGCAGCCGAGAGACAGGGGCCAGCACAGATACGCAGTATTTT CASSRETGASTDTQYF
TRBJ2-1 - TRBV28 - TGTGCCAGCAGAGTGAGTTTATCCTACAATGAGCAGTTCTTC CASRVSLSYNEQFF
TRBJ1-2 once TRBV3-1/TRBV3-2 - TGTGCCAGCAGCCACGGGGGAAGGAGAGGGGTCGGTGGCTACACCTTC CASSHGGRRGVGGYTF
TRBJ1-3 - TRBV5-1 - TGCGCCAGCAGCTTTACAGACGGAAACACCATATATTTT CASSFTDGNTIYF
TRBJ2-7 - TRBV28 TRBD1 TGTGCCAGCAGCTCCGGGACAGGGGGCGCCTACGAGCAGTACTTC CASSSGTGGAYEQYF
TRBJ2-1 - TRBV11-1 - TGTGCCAGCAGCTTAGCGGGGAGTGGCAATGAGCAGTTCTTC CASSLAGSGNEQFF
TRBJ2-3 - TRBV5-5 TRBD2 TGTGCCAGCAGCTTGGTGGAAGCGGGAGGGGTCACAGATACGCAGTATTTT CASSLVEAGGVTDTQYF
TRBJ2-7 - TRBV10-3 - TGTGCCATCAGGTTCTCCGTCGACTACGACCAGGAGCAGTACTTC CAIRFSVDYDQEQYF
TRBJ1-1 few TRBV2 TRBD1 TGTGCCACCGAGCCCGACAGGGGAAGGACTGAAGCTTTCTTT CATEPDRGRTEAFF
TRBJ1-3 - TRBV19 - TGTGCCAGTAATGACCTTAGCCCTGGAAACACCATATATTTT CASNDLSPGNTIYF
TRBJ2-1 - TRBV9 TRBD2 TGTGCCAGCAGCGCCGAACCGGGACTAGCGTACAATGAGCAGTTCTTC CASSAEPGLAYNEQFF
TRBJ1-4 - TRBV4-3 - TGCGCCAGCAGCCAGAGCAGGGTGGGGAAACTGTTTTTT CASSQSRVGKLFF
TRBJ2-1 - TRBV25-1 - TGTGCCAGCAGTGAAGTCGGAGCCCACAATGAGCAGTTCTTC CASSEVGAHNEQFF
TRBJ2-3 - TRBV5-5 - TGTGCCAGCAGCTTCCGGCGGGAAGGTACGCAGTATTTT CASSFRREGTQYF
TRBJ1-4 - TRBV5-1 TRBD1 TGCGCCAGCAGCCTACGGAGGACAGGGGGCGAGGCTAATGAAAAACTGTTTTTT CASSLRRTGGEANEKLFF
TRBJ1-4 once TRBV4-1 - TGCGCCAGCAGCCAAGTTGGGCAGGTTGATGAAAAACTGTTTTTT CASSQVGQVDEKLFF
TRBJ2-7 few TRBV7-2 - TGTGCCAGCAGCTTAGCGTTACAGGCCTACGAGCAGTACTTC CASSLALQAYEQYF